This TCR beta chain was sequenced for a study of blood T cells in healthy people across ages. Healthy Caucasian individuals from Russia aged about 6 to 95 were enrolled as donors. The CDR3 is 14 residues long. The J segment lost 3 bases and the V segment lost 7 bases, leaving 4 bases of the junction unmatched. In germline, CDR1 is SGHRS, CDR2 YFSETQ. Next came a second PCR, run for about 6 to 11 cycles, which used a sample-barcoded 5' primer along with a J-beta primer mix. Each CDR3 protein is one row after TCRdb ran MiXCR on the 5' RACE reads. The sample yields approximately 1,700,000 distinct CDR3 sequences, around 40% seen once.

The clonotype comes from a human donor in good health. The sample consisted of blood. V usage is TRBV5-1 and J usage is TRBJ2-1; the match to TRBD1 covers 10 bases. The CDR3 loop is CASADRGVYNEQFF. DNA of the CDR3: TGCGCCAGCGCGGACAGGGGGGTCTACAATGAGCAGTTCTTC.